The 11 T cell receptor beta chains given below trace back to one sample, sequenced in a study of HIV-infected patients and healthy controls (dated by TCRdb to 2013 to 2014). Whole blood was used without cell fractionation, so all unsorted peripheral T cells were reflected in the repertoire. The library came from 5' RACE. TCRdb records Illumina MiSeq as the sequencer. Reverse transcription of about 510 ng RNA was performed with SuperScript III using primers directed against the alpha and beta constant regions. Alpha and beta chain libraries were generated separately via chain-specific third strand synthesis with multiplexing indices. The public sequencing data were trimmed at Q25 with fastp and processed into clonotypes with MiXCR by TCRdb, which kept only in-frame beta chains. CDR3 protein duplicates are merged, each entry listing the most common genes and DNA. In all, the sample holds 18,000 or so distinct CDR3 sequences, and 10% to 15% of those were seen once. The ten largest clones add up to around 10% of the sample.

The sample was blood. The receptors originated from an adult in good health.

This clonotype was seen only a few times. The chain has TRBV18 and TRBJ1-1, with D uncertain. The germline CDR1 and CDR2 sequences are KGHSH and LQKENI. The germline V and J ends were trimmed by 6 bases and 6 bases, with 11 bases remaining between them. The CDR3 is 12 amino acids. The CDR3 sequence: CASSGTVAEAFF. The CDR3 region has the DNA TGTGCCAGCTCGGGAACGGTTGCTGAAGCTTTCTTT.

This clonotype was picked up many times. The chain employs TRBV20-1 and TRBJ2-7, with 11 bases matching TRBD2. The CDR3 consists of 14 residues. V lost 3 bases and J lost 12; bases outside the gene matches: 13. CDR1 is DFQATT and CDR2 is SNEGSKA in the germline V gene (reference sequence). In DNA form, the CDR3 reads TGCAGTGCTAGGCTGACTAGCGGGGTCGCCCAGGGGTACTTC. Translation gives CSARLTSGVAQGYF.

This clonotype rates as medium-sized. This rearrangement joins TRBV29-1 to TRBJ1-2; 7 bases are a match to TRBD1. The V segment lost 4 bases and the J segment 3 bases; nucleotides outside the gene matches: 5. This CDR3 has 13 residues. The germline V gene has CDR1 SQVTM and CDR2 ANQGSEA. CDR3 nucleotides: TGCAGCGTTGTAATCAGGGGGTACTATGGCTACACCTTC. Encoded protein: CSVVIRGYYGYTF.

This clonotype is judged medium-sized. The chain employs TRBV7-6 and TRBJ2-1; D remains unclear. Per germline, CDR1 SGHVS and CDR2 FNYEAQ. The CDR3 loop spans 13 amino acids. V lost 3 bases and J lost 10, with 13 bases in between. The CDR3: CASSFRFSSEQFF. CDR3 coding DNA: TGTGCCAGCAGCTTTAGGTTTTCGTCAGAGCAGTTCTTC.

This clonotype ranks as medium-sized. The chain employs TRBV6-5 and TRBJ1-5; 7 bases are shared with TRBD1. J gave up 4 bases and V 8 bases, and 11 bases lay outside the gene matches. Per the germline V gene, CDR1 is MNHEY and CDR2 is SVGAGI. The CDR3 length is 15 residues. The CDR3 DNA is TGTGCCAGCCGGGGGACAGCCGTTAATAATCAGCCCCAGCATTTT. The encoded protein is CASRGTAVNNQPQHF.

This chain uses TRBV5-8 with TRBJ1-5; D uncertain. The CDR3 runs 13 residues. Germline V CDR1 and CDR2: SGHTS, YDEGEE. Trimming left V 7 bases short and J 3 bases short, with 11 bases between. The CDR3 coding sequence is TGTGCCAGCGTGCCACAGTACAATCAGCCCCAGCATTTT. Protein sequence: CASVPQYNQPQHF.

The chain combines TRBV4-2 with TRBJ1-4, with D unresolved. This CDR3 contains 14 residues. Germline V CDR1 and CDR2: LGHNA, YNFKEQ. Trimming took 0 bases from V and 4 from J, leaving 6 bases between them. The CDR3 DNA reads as TGTGCCAGCAGCCAAGACAGACGTAATGAAAAACTGTTTTTT. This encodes CASSQDRRNEKLFF.

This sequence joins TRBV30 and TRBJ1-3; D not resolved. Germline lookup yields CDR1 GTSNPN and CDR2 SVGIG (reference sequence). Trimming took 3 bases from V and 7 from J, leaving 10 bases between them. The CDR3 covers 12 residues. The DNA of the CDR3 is TGTGCCTGGAGCCCGGACGGTAACACCATATATTTT. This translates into CAWSPDGNTIYF.

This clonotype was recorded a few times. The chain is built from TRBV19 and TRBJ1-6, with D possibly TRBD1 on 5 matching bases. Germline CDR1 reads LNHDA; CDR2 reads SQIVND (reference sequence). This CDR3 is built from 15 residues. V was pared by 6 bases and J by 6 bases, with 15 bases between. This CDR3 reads CASRKDSASNSPLHF. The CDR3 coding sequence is TGTGCCAGTAGAAAAGACAGCGCCTCTAATTCACCCCTCCACTTT.

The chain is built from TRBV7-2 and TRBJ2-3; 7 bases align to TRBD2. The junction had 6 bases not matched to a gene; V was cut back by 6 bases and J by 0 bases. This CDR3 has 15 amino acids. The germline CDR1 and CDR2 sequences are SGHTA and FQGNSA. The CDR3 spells CASRRSGRSTDTQYF. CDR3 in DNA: TGTGCCAGCAGGCGTAGCGGGCGAAGCACAGATACGCAGTATTTT.

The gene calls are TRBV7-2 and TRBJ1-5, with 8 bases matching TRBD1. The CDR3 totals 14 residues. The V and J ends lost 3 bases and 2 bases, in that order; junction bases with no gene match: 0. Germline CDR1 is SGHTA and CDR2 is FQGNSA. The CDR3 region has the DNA TGTGCCAGCAGCTTCAGGGGGCGCAATCAGCCCCAGCATTTT. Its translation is CASSFRGRNQPQHF.